This T cell receptor (beta chain) was recovered during a study of shared clonotypes between healthy human individuals. Germline-derived CDR1 and CDR2 are SGHAT and FQDESV (reference sequence). This CDR3 has 14 residues. V was shortened by 5 bases and J by 2 bases, with 11 bases between the two germline ends. The assay was run at deep level. Some clones are missing from TCRdb's copy, which holds only in-frame ones; the method was immunoSEQ multiplex PCR. The table has around 530,000 clones, roughly 79% seen once. Healthy HIV-negative adults with no recent acute infections or vaccinations were recruited as donors. This clone has more than one count but fewer than ten.

The chain is built from TRBV11-1 and TRBJ2-3; D uncertain. Sequenced input: PBMCs. This clonotype originated in a woman aged 40 to 50 in good health. Some clones in this sample may be carry-over from other donors' samples. For the CDR3, the DNA is TGTGCCAGCAGCCCTCCTGTGGACACAGATACGCAGTATTTT. Translating it yields CASSPPVDTDTQYF.